The sequence of this TCR beta chain was determined in a study of blood T cell repertoires in COVID-19 (dated by TCRdb to 2018 to 2020). For context, the study as a whole: Samples covering the acute and convalescent phases of COVID-19 were provided by collaborators in the United States, Italy and Spain. The repertoires were released in a freely available public database intended as a resource for research on the immune response to SARS-CoV-2. A de-identified subject ID, COVID-19 status, age in years and sex were almost always included in the sample metadata. The samples were drawn from the first 160 participants of the ongoing ImmuneRACE study and from 1,254 subjects provided by 6 global collaborators. The material from the prospective study consisted of cDNA or gDNA derived from T cells, B-cell-depleted T cells, or PBMCs. Where available, HLA class I and class II types were taken from metadata supplied by the sample provider and were not determined by assay-based typing. Deeply sampled blood TCRbeta repertoires from subjects exposed to, actively infected with, or recovered from COVID-19 were included in the dataset. The investigation overall reported the following: The amount of clinical and demographic metadata varied by source and participant and was provided uncurated.

There are 13 amino acids in the CDR3, from cysteine to phenylalanine inclusive. Just CDR3 DNA is preserved here, 39 bases in frame from base 1. The germline ends are 14 bases apart after V is trimmed by 7 bases and J by 5 bases. A note on this clone: Its antigen is unknown. No base-level quality is on record; no much larger clone is a single base apart.

TCRbeta CDR3 regions were amplified from genomic DNA by means of the immunoSEQ Assay, a bias-controlled multiplex PCR. Per the authors' processing: The number of nucleated cells in each sample was estimated by amplification of reference gene primers within the assay. Sequence reads were collapsed and filtered to measure the absolute abundance of every unique TCRbeta CDR3 rearrangement. Productive Simpson clonality was computed per sample as the square root of Simpson's diversity index over productive rearrangements. The source is immuneACCESS, and TCRdb retained only in-frame sequences with V and J called. Part of the clones is not carried over; for the studies checked, unresolved V genes explain less than half of this, and the remainder is unexplained. The V and J calls and clone size come from that table; D and trimming were worked out from the DNA. The sample table shows about 87,000 clones, and more than 75% are seen once. About 5.1% of the sample goes to the ten largest clones.

Collaborating institutions collected whole blood in K2EDTA tubes following their own protocols. For TCRbeta analysis, collaborators shipped samples in one of three forms: frozen whole blood, isolated PBMCs, or DNA extracted from either of those sample types. The TCR originated in a man in his forties with acute or convalescent COVID-19. This receptor chain uses TRBV12-3 or TRBV12-4 and TRBJ1-1, and possibly TRBD1, on 6 matching bases. Source material: peripheral blood. The CDR3: CASILRGWTEAFF. The nucleotides are TGTGCCAGCATCCTCAGGGGTTGGACTGAAGCTTTCTTT.